Listed below are T cell receptor beta chains from one sample, sequenced in a study of CD8 T cells in Susac syndrome. TCRdb re-derived calls from the immunoSEQ multiplex PCR reads in MiXCR, one entry per CDR3 protein. The data hold about 130,000 distinct CDR3 sequences, with about 94% observed a single time. The sequenced sample consisted of CD4+ T cells from PBMCs. Receptors originate from a human donor with multiple sclerosis. Each CDR3 is given with its conserved first and last residue. Fields, in order: D gene, J gene, clone size, V gene, CDR3 protein, CDR3 DNA. A D gene is named only where the DNA matches it firmly. A row's size may be missing; if present it is once, few, many or a size class.

d_gene: -; j_gene: TRBJ1-2; abundance: -; v_gene: TRBV4-3; CDR3aa: CASSQEPQGLYGYTF; CDR3nt: TGCGCCAGCAGCCAAGAGCCCCAAGGCCTCTATGGCTACACCTTC
d_gene: TRBD1; j_gene: TRBJ1-2; abundance: -; v_gene: TRBV4-1; CDR3aa: CASSQTGGYGYTF; CDR3nt: TGCGCCAGCAGCCAAACAGGGGGCTATGGCTACACCTTC
d_gene: -; j_gene: TRBJ1-3; abundance: -; v_gene: TRBV6-5; CDR3aa: CASSLRDTSGNTIYF; CDR3nt: TGTGCCAGCAGTTTACGGGACACCTCTGGAAACACCATATATTTT
d_gene: -; j_gene: TRBJ2-7; abundance: -; v_gene: TRBV5-1; CDR3aa: CASSPDWVGSEQYF; CDR3nt: TGCGCCAGCAGCCCGGACTGGGTTGGGAGCGAGCAGTACTTC
d_gene: TRBD2; j_gene: TRBJ2-7; abundance: -; v_gene: TRBV4-2; CDR3aa: CASSFSGGEYEQYF; CDR3nt: TGTGCCAGCAGCTTTAGCGGGGGGGAATACGAGCAGTACTTC
d_gene: -; j_gene: TRBJ2-4; abundance: -; v_gene: TRBV5-4; CDR3aa: CASSPERQGGDIQYF; CDR3nt: TGTGCCAGCAGCCCCGAACGGCAGGGAGGAGACATTCAGTACTTC
d_gene: -; j_gene: TRBJ2-3; abundance: -; v_gene: TRBV3-1; CDR3aa: CASSRDHTDTQYF; CDR3nt: TGTGCCAGCAGCAGGGATCACACAGATACGCAGTATTTT
d_gene: -; j_gene: TRBJ1-2; abundance: -; v_gene: TRBV6-5; CDR3aa: CASSSLEGSYGYTF; CDR3nt: TGTGCCAGCAGCTCCCTCGAGGGGAGCTATGGCTACACCTTC
d_gene: TRBD1; j_gene: TRBJ1-6; abundance: -; v_gene: TRBV3-1; CDR3aa: CASSQTSTGGDNSPLHF; CDR3nt: TGTGCCAGCAGCCAAACCTCCACAGGGGGCGATAATTCACCCCTCCACTTT
d_gene: -; j_gene: TRBJ1-1; abundance: -; v_gene: TRBV18; CDR3aa: CASSPPSILATEAFF; CDR3nt: TGTGCCAGCTCACCACCCTCTATTTTGGCGACTGAAGCTTTCTTT
d_gene: -; j_gene: TRBJ1-1; abundance: once; v_gene: TRBV28; CDR3aa: CASRAPHEGAEAFF; CDR3nt: TGTGCCAGCAGAGCCCCTCACGAGGGGGCTGAAGCTTTCTTT
d_gene: -; j_gene: TRBJ1-5; abundance: -; v_gene: TRBV6-5; CDR3aa: CASSYSGAWDQPQHF; CDR3nt: TGTGCCAGCAGTTACTCAGGGGCTTGGGATCAGCCCCAGCATTTT
d_gene: -; j_gene: TRBJ1-5; abundance: once; v_gene: TRBV2; CDR3aa: CASSGQVDSNQPQHF; CDR3nt: TGTGCCAGCAGTGGACAGGTCGATAGCAATCAGCCCCAGCATTTT
d_gene: -; j_gene: TRBJ1-3; abundance: -; v_gene: TRBV18; CDR3aa: CASSGWRLSSGNTIYF; CDR3nt: TGTGCCAGCTCAGGGTGGAGACTGTCCTCTGGAAACACCATATATTTT
d_gene: TRBD1; j_gene: TRBJ1-3; abundance: -; v_gene: TRBV6-1; CDR3aa: CASSRLHRGPPIRRNTIYF; CDR3nt: TGTGCCAGCAGTAGACTGCACAGGGGGCCACCGATTAGAAGAAACACCATATATTTT
d_gene: -; j_gene: TRBJ2-2; abundance: -; v_gene: TRBV4-2; CDR3aa: CASSQAGENSWELFF; CDR3nt: TGTGCCAGCAGCCAAGCGGGGGAGAACTCCTGGGAGCTGTTTTTT
d_gene: TRBD1; j_gene: TRBJ1-5; abundance: -; v_gene: TRBV15; CDR3aa: CATSRTGGGASNQPQHF; CDR3nt: TGTGCCACCAGCAGGACAGGGGGCGGCGCAAGCAATCAGCCCCAGCATTTT
d_gene: TRBD2; j_gene: TRBJ2-7; abundance: -; v_gene: TRBV25-1; CDR3aa: CASSKRDAYEQYF; CDR3nt: TGTGCCAGCAGTAAGCGGGACGCTTACGAGCAGTACTTC
d_gene: -; j_gene: TRBJ2-3; abundance: -; v_gene: TRBV2; CDR3aa: CASSGEVDTQYF; CDR3nt: TGTGCCAGCAGTGGGGAAGTAGATACGCAGTATTTT
d_gene: TRBD1; j_gene: TRBJ1-2; abundance: -; v_gene: TRBV7-2; CDR3aa: CASFRQGAYGYTF; CDR3nt: TGTGCCAGCTTTCGACAGGGTGCCTATGGCTACACCTTC
d_gene: -; j_gene: TRBJ1-2; abundance: -; v_gene: TRBV12-3/TRBV12-4; CDR3aa: CASSFGGGRRNGYTF; CDR3nt: TGTGCCAGCAGTTTCGGTGGAGGGCGCAGGAATGGCTACACCTTC
d_gene: TRBD1; j_gene: TRBJ2-1; abundance: -; v_gene: TRBV6-6; CDR3aa: CASGGPGGLYNEQFF; CDR3nt: TGTGCCAGCGGGGGGCCAGGGGGCCTCTACAATGAGCAGTTCTTC
d_gene: TRBD2; j_gene: TRBJ2-5; abundance: -; v_gene: TRBV25-1; CDR3aa: CASRLAGQETQYF; CDR3nt: TGTGCCAGCAGACTAGCGGGGCAAGAGACCCAGTACTTC
d_gene: TRBD2; j_gene: TRBJ2-7; abundance: once; v_gene: TRBV3-1; CDR3aa: CASSQGIKRGAQGEQYF; CDR3nt: TGTGCCAGCAGCCAAGGTATAAAGCGGGGGGCCCAAGGCGAGCAGTACTTC
d_gene: TRBD1; j_gene: TRBJ1-4; abundance: -; v_gene: TRBV12-3/TRBV12-4; CDR3aa: CASSRPGQRGEKLFF; CDR3nt: TGTGCCAGCAGCCGACCGGGACAGCGGGGTGAAAAACTGTTTTTT
d_gene: -; j_gene: TRBJ1-2; abundance: -; v_gene: TRBV2; CDR3aa: CASSEEGTHYGYTF; CDR3nt: TGTGCCAGCAGTGAAGAGGGGACTCACTATGGCTACACCTTC
d_gene: TRBD1; j_gene: TRBJ2-2; abundance: -; v_gene: TRBV12-3/TRBV12-4; CDR3aa: CASSGDRGNTGELFF; CDR3nt: TGTGCCAGCAGCGGAGACAGGGGAAACACCGGGGAGCTGTTTTTT
d_gene: -; j_gene: TRBJ2-1; abundance: -; v_gene: TRBV24-1; CDR3aa: CATSGGRANEQFF; CDR3nt: TGTGCCACCAGTGGGGGCAGGGCCAATGAGCAGTTCTTC
d_gene: TRBD2; j_gene: TRBJ2-7; abundance: -; v_gene: TRBV5-6; CDR3aa: CASSIGLAETYEQYF; CDR3nt: TGTGCCAGCAGCATAGGACTAGCGGAGACCTACGAGCAGTACTTC
d_gene: TRBD1; j_gene: TRBJ1-1; abundance: once; v_gene: TRBV12-3/TRBV12-4; CDR3aa: CASNRDRFTEAFF; CDR3nt: TGTGCCAGCAACAGGGACAGATTCACTGAAGCTTTCTTT
d_gene: -; j_gene: TRBJ1-2; abundance: -; v_gene: TRBV19; CDR3aa: CASSAARTANYGYTF; CDR3nt: TGTGCCAGTAGCGCAGCCCGGACAGCTAACTATGGCTACACCTTC
d_gene: -; j_gene: TRBJ2-3; abundance: -; v_gene: TRBV4-1; CDR3aa: CASSQVKRAGRTDTQYF; CDR3nt: TGCGCCAGCAGCCAAGTTAAACGGGCGGGGCGCACAGATACGCAGTATTTT
d_gene: TRBD2; j_gene: TRBJ2-1; abundance: few; v_gene: TRBV7-2; CDR3aa: CASSRTSGGPNEQFF; CDR3nt: TGTGCCAGCAGCCGGACTAGCGGGGGCCCCAATGAGCAGTTCTTC
d_gene: -; j_gene: TRBJ1-5; abundance: -; v_gene: TRBV20-1; CDR3aa: CSASYGGYSNQPQHF; CDR3nt: TGCAGTGCTAGTTACGGGGGCTATAGCAATCAGCCCCAGCATTTT
d_gene: -; j_gene: TRBJ2-7; abundance: -; v_gene: TRBV15; CDR3aa: CATSRDHYEQYF; CDR3nt: TGTGCCACCAGCAGAGATCACTACGAGCAGTACTTC
d_gene: TRBD1; j_gene: TRBJ1-1; abundance: -; v_gene: TRBV6-1; CDR3aa: CASSETGMNTEAFF; CDR3nt: TGTGCCAGCAGTGAGACAGGGATGAACACTGAAGCTTTCTTT
d_gene: TRBD1; j_gene: TRBJ1-5; abundance: -; v_gene: TRBV19; CDR3aa: CASSIQTGNQPQHF; CDR3nt: TGTGCCAGTAGTATTCAGACAGGGAATCAGCCCCAGCATTTT
d_gene: -; j_gene: TRBJ1-1; abundance: -; v_gene: TRBV27; CDR3aa: CASSGEVNTEAFF; CDR3nt: TGTGCCAGCAGTGGGGAAGTGAACACTGAAGCTTTCTTT